One and the same sample provided the 10 T cell receptor beta chains below, sequenced in a study of T cell responses to AZD1222 COVID-19 vaccine. Assay: immunoSEQ multiplex PCR; the TCRdb copy retains only in-frame clones and omits some. Counted here are about 160,000 clones, 85% to 95% occurring once; the ten biggest clones make up approximately 4.7%. The sequences come from peripheral blood, collected on day 0 of AZD1222 vaccination. Receptors were obtained from an adult in good health.

The V gene is TRBV29-1, the J gene TRBJ1-1; 9 positions agree with TRBD1. CDR1 is SQVTM, CDR2 ANQGSEA, per germline. The junction had 8 bases not matched to a gene; V was cut back by 7 bases and J by 5 bases. The CDR3 loop spans 13 amino acids. In DNA, the CDR3 is TGCAGCGCCGGCGGGACAGGGTTTACTGAAGCTTTCTTT. This encodes CSAGGTGFTEAFF.

J is TRBJ2-2 and V is TRBV19, with D tentatively TRBD2 (5 bases). V was trimmed by 1 base and J by 5 bases, leaving 5 bases between them. CDR1 and CDR2 (germline): LNHDA, SQIVND (reference sequence). The length of the CDR3 is 13 residues. The CDR3 loop is CASSIGETGELFF. The DNA of the CDR3 is TGTGCCAGTAGTATAGGGGAGACCGGGGAGCTGTTTTTT.

V gene TRBV11-3 combines with J gene TRBJ1-3, with D possibly being TRBD1 (5 bases). CDR3 length: 13 residues. Trimming removed 3 bases at V and 2 bases at J, with 5 bases between. The V gene's germline CDR1 is SGHNT and CDR2 YENEEA. The CDR3 DNA reads TGTGCCAGCAGCTTGGGACCTGGAAACACCATATATTTT. Its translation: CASSLGPGNTIYF.

The chain employs TRBV6-5 and TRBJ1-2; D ambiguous. The CDR3 sequence is 15 residues long. V was cut by 2 bases and J by 6 bases, with 16 bases left in between. The germline V gene has CDR1 MNHEY and CDR2 SVGAGI. The CDR3 nucleotides are TGTGCCAGCAGTTACAAACCAGGAGGACTGGATGGCTACACCTTC. Its protein is CASSYKPGGLDGYTF.

This clone was counted once. The chain recombines TRBV11-2 with TRBJ2-5; 9 bases line up with TRBD1. Germline V gene data show CDR1 as SGHAT and CDR2 as FQNNGV. The CDR3 covers 16 residues. With 2 bases clipped from V and 4 bases from J, the junction kept 8 bases outside the gene matches. The DNA for the CDR3 is TGTGCCAGCAGCTTACAAGGACAGGGGCAGCGAGAGACCCAGTACTTC. It codes for CASSLQGQGQRETQYF.

The chain links TRBV7-9 to TRBJ1-4; 10 positions agree with TRBD1. V was pared by 3 bases and J by 3 bases, with 7 bases of the junction left unmatched. Per germline, CDR1 SEHNR and CDR2 FQNEAQ (reference sequence). The CDR3 has 17 residues. The CDR3 reads CASSLDRGWSANEKLFF. DNA of the CDR3: TGTGCCAGCAGCTTGGACAGGGGGTGGTCAGCTAATGAAAAACTGTTTTTT.

This clone was seen a single time. V and J are TRBV18 and TRBJ2-6, with 14 bases fitting TRBD2. Trimming took 3 bases from V and 0 from J; bases not matched to a gene: 1. Germline lookup yields CDR1 KGHSH and CDR2 LQKENI. This CDR3 has 18 amino acids. CDR3 in amino acids: CASSPGTSGSSGANVLTF. The CDR3 nucleotides read TGTGCCAGCTCACCCGGGACTAGCGGGAGCTCTGGGGCCAACGTCCTGACTTTC.

The DNA for the CDR3 is TGTGCCAGCAGTTTGGGCACCACCTACGAGCAGTACTTC. Its translation: CASSLGTTYEQYF. The J gene is TRBJ2-7, the V gene TRBV27, with D unclear. CDR3 length equals 13 residues. Between the trimmed V and J ends, which lost 3 bases and 2 bases, there was a span of 8 bases. Germline V gives CDR1 MNHEY, CDR2 SMNVEV (reference sequence).

The V and J genes are TRBV24-1 and TRBJ2-2; 7 bases map to TRBD1. CDR3 size: 16 residues. Unmatched junction bases numbered 4, after V lost 0 bases and J lost 4 bases. In germline, CDR1 is KGHDR, CDR2 SFDVKD. Here the CDR3 DNA reads TGTGCCACCAGTGATTTGGAGGGGGCGGGCACCGGGGAGCTGTTTTTT. It translates to CATSDLEGAGTGELFF.

The chain uses TRBV11-2 and TRBJ1-4; D remains unclear. Germline V lookup: CDR1 SGHAT, CDR2 FQNNGV. The CDR3 spans 11 residues. The V end lost 2 bases, the J end lost 8 bases, and 3 bases lay between the germline ends. The CDR3 sequence is CASSLWEKLFF. DNA of the CDR3: TGTGCCAGCAGCTTATGGGAAAAACTGTTTTTT.